This T cell receptor beta chain was sequenced for a study of response to subunit inactivated influenza vaccine. TCRdb itself ran the RT-PCR reads through MiXCR, one entry per CDR3 protein. This repertoire shows about 500,000 distinct CDR3 sequences, 15% to 20% found once; its top ten account for less than 4%. V was clipped by 4 bases and J by 2 bases, with 16 bases between them. This CDR3 has 16 residues. The germline gives CDR1 SGHRS, CDR2 YFSETQ. This specimen was CD4+ T cells sorted from PBMCs, taken roughly 24 months after vaccination. The clonotype originates from a man aged 50 to 69 who received an inactivated influenza vaccine. This chain joins TRBV5-1 and TRBJ2-1; a possible D gene is TRBD2 (6 bases). CDR3 sequence reads: CASSRKDGGPYNEQFF. CDR3 coding DNA: TGCGCCAGCAGCAGGAAAGACGGGGGTCCCTACAATGAGCAGTTCTTC.